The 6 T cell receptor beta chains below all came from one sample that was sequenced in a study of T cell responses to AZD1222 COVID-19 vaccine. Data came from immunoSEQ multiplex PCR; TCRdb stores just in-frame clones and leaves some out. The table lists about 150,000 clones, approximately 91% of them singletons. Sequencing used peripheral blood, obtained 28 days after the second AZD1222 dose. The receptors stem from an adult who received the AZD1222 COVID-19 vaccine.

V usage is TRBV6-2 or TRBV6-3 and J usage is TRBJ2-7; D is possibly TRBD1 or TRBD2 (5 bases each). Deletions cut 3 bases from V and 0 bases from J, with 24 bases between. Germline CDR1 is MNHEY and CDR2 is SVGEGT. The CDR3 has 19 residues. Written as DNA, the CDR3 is TGTGCCAGCAGTTATACCCGGCCACGGGGCAGGCTAAACTCCTACGAGCAGTACTTC. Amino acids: CASSYTRPRGRLNSYEQYF.

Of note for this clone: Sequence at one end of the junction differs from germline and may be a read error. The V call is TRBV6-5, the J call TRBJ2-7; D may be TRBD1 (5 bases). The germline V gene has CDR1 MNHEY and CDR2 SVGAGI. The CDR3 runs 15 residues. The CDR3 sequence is CASSHSGQGGYEQYF. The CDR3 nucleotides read TGTGCCAGCAGTCACTCAGGGCAGGGTGGGTACGAGCAGTACTTC.

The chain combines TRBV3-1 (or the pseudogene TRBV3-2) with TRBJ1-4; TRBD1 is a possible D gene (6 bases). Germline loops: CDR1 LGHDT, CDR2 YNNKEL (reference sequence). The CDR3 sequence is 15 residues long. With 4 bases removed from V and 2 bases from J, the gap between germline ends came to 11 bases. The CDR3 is CASSRLGGTNEKLFF. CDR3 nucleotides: TGTGCCAGCAGCCGCCTGGGGGGCACTAATGAAAAACTGTTTTTT.

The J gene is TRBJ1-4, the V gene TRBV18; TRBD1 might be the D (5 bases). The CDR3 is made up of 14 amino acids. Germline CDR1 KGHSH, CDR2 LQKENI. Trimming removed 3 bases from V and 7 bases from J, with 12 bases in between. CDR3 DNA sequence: TGTGCCAGCTCACCCGACAGTTCAGGTGAAAAACTGTTTTTT. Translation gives CASSPDSSGEKLFF.

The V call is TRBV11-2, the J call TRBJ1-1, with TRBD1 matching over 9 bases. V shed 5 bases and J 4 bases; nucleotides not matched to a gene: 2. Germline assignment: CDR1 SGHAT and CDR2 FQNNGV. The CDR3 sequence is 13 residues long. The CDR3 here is CASSPDRGTEAFF. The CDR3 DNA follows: TGTGCCAGCAGCCCGGACAGGGGCACTGAAGCTTTCTTT.

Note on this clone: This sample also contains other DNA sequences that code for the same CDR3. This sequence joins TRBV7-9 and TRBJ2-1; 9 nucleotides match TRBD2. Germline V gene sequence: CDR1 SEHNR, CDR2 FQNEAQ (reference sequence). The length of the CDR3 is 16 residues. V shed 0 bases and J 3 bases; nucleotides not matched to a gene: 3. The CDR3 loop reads CASSLALAGSYNEQFF. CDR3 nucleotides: TGTGCCAGCAGCTTAGCTCTAGCGGGGAGCTACAATGAGCAGTTCTTC.